This is a list of T cell receptor beta chains from one sample in a study of beta chain features in type 1 diabetes. Measured with immunoSEQ multiplex PCR; TCRdb has only the in-frame clones, and not every one. The sample yields roughly 290,000 clones, about 8% seen once. Source material: central memory CD4+ T cells from blood. The receptors derive from a young woman in good health. The CDR3 runs from the conserved cysteine through the conserved F or W. Each record gives: J gene, V gene, D gene, clone size, CDR3 DNA, CDR3 protein. D genes are given only for firm matches. Clone size, where shown, is once, few, many, or a class for clones that have expanded.

>TRBJ1-6|TRBV4-2|TRBD1|-
TGTGCCAGCAGCTTTTCCGGGACAGGGGTTTCACCCCTCCACTTT
CASSFSGTGVSPLHF
>TRBJ2-7|TRBV5-1|TRBD1|-
TGCGCCAGCAGCTCGGGACAGCCCCTCTCCGAGCAGTACTTC
CASSSGQPLSEQYF
>TRBJ1-5|TRBV7-2|-|-
TGTGCCAGCAGCGCGGACTTCCTCCGGGGCAATCAGCCCCAGCATTTT
CASSADFLRGNQPQHF
>TRBJ1-2|TRBV18|-|-
TGTGCCAGCTCACCAACGGGGAGCTTCTATGGCTACACCTTC
CASSPTGSFYGYTF
>TRBJ2-1|TRBV6-5|-|few
TGTGCCAGCAGTCCTGGGGGCGCGGGCGGCAATGAGCAGTTCTTC
CASSPGGAGGNEQFF
>TRBJ1-2|TRBV6-6|-|many
TGTGCCAGCAGTTCCACCGACATTTATGGCTACACCTTC
CASSSTDIYGYTF
>TRBJ1-2|TRBV5-1|TRBD1|few
TGCGCCAGCAGCTCCGAGACAGGGACATATGGCTACACCTTC
CASSSETGTYGYTF
>TRBJ2-7|TRBV20-1|-|few
TGCAGTGCTAGAACGGACAGTGAGCAGTACTTC
CSARTDSEQYF
>TRBJ2-5|TRBV28|-|many
TGTGCCAGCAGTTCGGCAGCTCAGACCCAGTACTTC
CASSSAAQTQYF
>TRBJ1-2|TRBV2|-|-
TGTGCCAGCAGTGACAGTTGGGTCTACACCTTC
CASSDSWVYTF
>TRBJ2-1|TRBV7-2|-|few
TGTGCCAGCAGCTTCGTCCCAGCTTTGACCTACAATGAGCAGTTCTTC
CASSFVPALTYNEQFF
>TRBJ1-1|TRBV5-1|TRBD1|-
TGCGCCAGCAGTCCGGGACAGACAATGAACACTGAAGCTTTCTTT
CASSPGQTMNTEAFF
>TRBJ2-2|TRBV9|TRBD1|-
TGTGCCAGCAGCGCCGGGACAGCTTTCGCCGGGGAGCTGTTTTTT
CASSAGTAFAGELFF
>TRBJ2-1|TRBV7-3|TRBD2|few
TGTGCCAGCAGCTTGGCGGGAGTGAATGAGCAGTTCTTC
CASSLAGVNEQFF
>TRBJ1-5|TRBV15|-|few
TGTGCCACCAGCGGTCAGCCACCCAATCAGCCCCAGCATTTT
CATSGQPPNQPQHF
>TRBJ2-2|TRBV7-3|-|-
TGTGCCAGCAGCTCTTCTGCATCCGGGGAGCTGTTTTTT
CASSSSASGELFF
>TRBJ2-3|TRBV28|-|-
TGTGCCAGCAGTTTACTCCCCGGGGGCACAGATACGCAGTATTTT
CASSLLPGGTDTQYF
>TRBJ1-1|TRBV5-1|-|-
TGCGCCAGCAGCTTGGGGAGCGCGAACACTGAAGCTTTCTTT
CASSLGSANTEAFF
>TRBJ2-3|TRBV28|TRBD2|many
TGTGCCAGCAGTCCCCTGCTCGGGACTAGATGGGCAGATACGCAGTATTTT
CASSPLLGTRWADTQYF
>TRBJ1-4|TRBV15|TRBD1|few
TGTGCCACCAGCAGAGCCGGGACAGTACGAACTAATGAAAAACTGTTTTTT
CATSRAGTVRTNEKLFF
>TRBJ1-2|TRBV11-2|TRBD1|few
TGTGCCAGCAGCTTAGAGGGACAGGCTCTATCGTTTACCTTC
CASSLEGQALSFTF
>TRBJ2-1|TRBV4-3|-|-
TGCGCCAGCAGCCAAGGGGTAGACTACGGGCAGTTCTTC
CASSQGVDYGQFF
>TRBJ1-1|TRBV18|-|few
TGTGCCAGCTCACAAGGGGCGATCACTGAAGCTTTCTTT
CASSQGAITEAFF
>TRBJ1-1|TRBV19|-|-
TGTGCCAGTAGGCACGCGATGAACACTGAAGCTTTCTTT
CASRHAMNTEAFF
>TRBJ2-2|TRBV15|-|many
TGTGCCACCAGCAGTTTTTTGGGAGGAGGGGAGCTGTTTTTT
CATSSFLGGGELFF
>TRBJ2-4|TRBV7-9|-|-
TGTGCCAGCAGCTTAGGCGCTAGTGGCAACATTCAGTACTTC
CASSLGASGNIQYF
>TRBJ1-5|TRBV5-1|-|few
TGCGCCAGCAGCTTGGGAGGGAGCAATCAGCCCCAGCATTTT
CASSLGGSNQPQHF
>TRBJ2-7|TRBV7-2|-|few
TGTGCCAGCAGCTTAGAGCAGGTATCGAACGAGCAGTACTTC
CASSLEQVSNEQYF
>TRBJ2-3|TRBV7-2|-|many
TGTGCCAGCAGCTCTGGCGAAGCAGATACGCAGTATTTT
CASSSGEADTQYF
>TRBJ2-5|TRBV19|-|few
TGTGCCAGTAGTAACCCCGCCCCGGGGGCCCAGTACTTC
CASSNPAPGAQYF
>TRBJ2-3|TRBV5-6|-|-
TGTGCCAGCAGCTTCGGTTGGCGGGATGCAGATACGCAGTATTTT
CASSFGWRDADTQYF
>TRBJ1-2|TRBV19|TRBD1|-
TGTGCCAGTAGCCTTGGACAGGGCGGAACTATGGTTGGCTACACCTTC
CASSLGQGGTMVGYTF
>TRBJ1-1|TRBV6-5|-|many
TGTGCCAGCAGTCCCCTGGGTGGGAGCACTGAAGCTTTCTTT
CASSPLGGSTEAFF
>TRBJ2-5|TRBV30|-|-
TGTGCCTGGAGTCTCTTGGTAAAAGAGACCCAGTACTTC
CAWSLLVKETQYF
>TRBJ2-3|TRBV6-1|-|few
TGTGCCAGCAGTGAATACTTCGGGAGCACAGATACGCAGTATTTT
CASSEYFGSTDTQYF
>TRBJ1-2|TRBV18|-|few
TGTGCCAGCTCATCTGGATTTAACTATGGCTACACCTTC
CASSSGFNYGYTF
>TRBJ2-4|TRBV29-1|-|many
TGCAGCGTTGAAGATCCCAAGGGCAAAAACATTCAGTACTTC
CSVEDPKGKNIQYF
>TRBJ2-1|TRBV4-2|-|few
TGTGCCAGCAGCCTGACTCGCAATGAGCAGTTCTTC
CASSLTRNEQFF
>TRBJ1-3|TRBV29-1|-|few
TGCAGCGTTGTTCCAGGCGGGCCTGGAAACACCATATATTTT
CSVVPGGPGNTIYF
>TRBJ2-5|TRBV4-1|-|few
TGCGCCAGCAGCCAAAATTTGGGTGATCGAGAGACCCAGTACTTC
CASSQNLGDRETQYF
>TRBJ2-5|TRBV5-6|TRBD1|-
TGTGCCAGCAGCAGACAGGGAGAAGAGACCCAGTACTTC
CASSRQGEETQYF
>TRBJ2-1|TRBV5-1|TRBD2|few
TGCGCCAGCAGCTTGAGGACTAGCGGGAGCGGTAATGAGCAGTTCTTC
CASSLRTSGSGNEQFF
>TRBJ2-1|TRBV4-2|TRBD2|few
TGTGCCAGCAGCCGAACTAGCGGGAGCTCCTACAATGAGCAGTTCTTC
CASSRTSGSSYNEQFF
>TRBJ2-4|TRBV7-9|-|many
TGTGCCAGCGGGCCGGGGTCGGACATTCAGTACTTC
CASGPGSDIQYF
>TRBJ2-6|TRBV5-1|-|-
TGCGCCAGCAGCTTTTGGGGTAGAGGAACTGGGGCCAACGTCCTGACTTTC
CASSFWGRGTGANVLTF
>TRBJ2-1|TRBV9|-|-
TGTGCCAGCAGCGTTACAGGAGGGGGAACTGGGGTTGAGCAGTTCTTC
CASSVTGGGTGVEQFF
>TRBJ2-3|TRBV4-3|TRBD1|-
TGCGCCAGCAGCCAAGGGGTTGGAGACAGGGGCGAAGATACGCAGTATTTT
CASSQGVGDRGEDTQYF
>TRBJ1-1|TRBV4-3|-|-
TGCGCCAGCAGCCAAGTGGGGATGAACACTGAAGCTTTCTTT
CASSQVGMNTEAFF
>TRBJ2-1|TRBV7-6|TRBD1|few
TGTGCCAGCAGCTCGCAGACAGGGGGCGCGTACAATGAGCAGTTCTTC
CASSSQTGGAYNEQFF